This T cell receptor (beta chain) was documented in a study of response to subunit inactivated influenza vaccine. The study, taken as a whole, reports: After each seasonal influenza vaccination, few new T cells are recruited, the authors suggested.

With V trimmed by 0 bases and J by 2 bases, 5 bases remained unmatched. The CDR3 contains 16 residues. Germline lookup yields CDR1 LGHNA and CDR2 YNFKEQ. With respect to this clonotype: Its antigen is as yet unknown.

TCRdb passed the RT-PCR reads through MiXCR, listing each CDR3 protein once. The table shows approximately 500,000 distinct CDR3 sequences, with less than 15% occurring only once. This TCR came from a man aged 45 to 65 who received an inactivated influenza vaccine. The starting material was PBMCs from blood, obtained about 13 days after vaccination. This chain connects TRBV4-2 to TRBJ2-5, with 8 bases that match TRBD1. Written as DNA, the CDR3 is TGTGCCAGCAGCCAAGATCCGGGGACAGGACAAGAGACCCAGTACTTC. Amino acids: CASSQDPGTGQETQYF.